This TCR beta chain was documented in a study of blood T cell repertoires in COVID-19. Study background: Collection of acute and convalescent COVID-19 samples took place in the United States, Italy and Spain. Sources were T cells, B-cell-depleted T cells, or PBMCs; the material itself was cDNA or gDNA.

The CDR3 length is 15 residues. Trimming took 1 base from V and 8 from J; bases not matched to a gene: 5. CDR1 is MNHEY and CDR2 is SMNVEV in the germline V gene (reference sequence). As processed by the authors: By means of reference gene primer amplification, nucleated cell counts were estimated. The table came from immunoSEQ multiplex PCR; TCRdb's copy has only in-frame clones and leaves some out. V and J calls and clone size follow that table, whereas D and trimming were derived from the DNA. Of approximately 180,000 clones listed, over 65% are singletons. The Seattle patients, enrolled during active infection, were followed longitudinally.

What was sequenced was peripheral blood. The origin of this receptor is a person between 65 and 79 years old with COVID-19, enrolled during active disease. The V and J genes are TRBV27 and TRBJ1-2; TRBD1 agrees at 12 bases. The CDR3 nucleotides are TGTGCCAGCAGTTTATTGGGACAGGGGGCATCCGGCTACACCTTC. Residues: CASSLLGQGASGYTF.